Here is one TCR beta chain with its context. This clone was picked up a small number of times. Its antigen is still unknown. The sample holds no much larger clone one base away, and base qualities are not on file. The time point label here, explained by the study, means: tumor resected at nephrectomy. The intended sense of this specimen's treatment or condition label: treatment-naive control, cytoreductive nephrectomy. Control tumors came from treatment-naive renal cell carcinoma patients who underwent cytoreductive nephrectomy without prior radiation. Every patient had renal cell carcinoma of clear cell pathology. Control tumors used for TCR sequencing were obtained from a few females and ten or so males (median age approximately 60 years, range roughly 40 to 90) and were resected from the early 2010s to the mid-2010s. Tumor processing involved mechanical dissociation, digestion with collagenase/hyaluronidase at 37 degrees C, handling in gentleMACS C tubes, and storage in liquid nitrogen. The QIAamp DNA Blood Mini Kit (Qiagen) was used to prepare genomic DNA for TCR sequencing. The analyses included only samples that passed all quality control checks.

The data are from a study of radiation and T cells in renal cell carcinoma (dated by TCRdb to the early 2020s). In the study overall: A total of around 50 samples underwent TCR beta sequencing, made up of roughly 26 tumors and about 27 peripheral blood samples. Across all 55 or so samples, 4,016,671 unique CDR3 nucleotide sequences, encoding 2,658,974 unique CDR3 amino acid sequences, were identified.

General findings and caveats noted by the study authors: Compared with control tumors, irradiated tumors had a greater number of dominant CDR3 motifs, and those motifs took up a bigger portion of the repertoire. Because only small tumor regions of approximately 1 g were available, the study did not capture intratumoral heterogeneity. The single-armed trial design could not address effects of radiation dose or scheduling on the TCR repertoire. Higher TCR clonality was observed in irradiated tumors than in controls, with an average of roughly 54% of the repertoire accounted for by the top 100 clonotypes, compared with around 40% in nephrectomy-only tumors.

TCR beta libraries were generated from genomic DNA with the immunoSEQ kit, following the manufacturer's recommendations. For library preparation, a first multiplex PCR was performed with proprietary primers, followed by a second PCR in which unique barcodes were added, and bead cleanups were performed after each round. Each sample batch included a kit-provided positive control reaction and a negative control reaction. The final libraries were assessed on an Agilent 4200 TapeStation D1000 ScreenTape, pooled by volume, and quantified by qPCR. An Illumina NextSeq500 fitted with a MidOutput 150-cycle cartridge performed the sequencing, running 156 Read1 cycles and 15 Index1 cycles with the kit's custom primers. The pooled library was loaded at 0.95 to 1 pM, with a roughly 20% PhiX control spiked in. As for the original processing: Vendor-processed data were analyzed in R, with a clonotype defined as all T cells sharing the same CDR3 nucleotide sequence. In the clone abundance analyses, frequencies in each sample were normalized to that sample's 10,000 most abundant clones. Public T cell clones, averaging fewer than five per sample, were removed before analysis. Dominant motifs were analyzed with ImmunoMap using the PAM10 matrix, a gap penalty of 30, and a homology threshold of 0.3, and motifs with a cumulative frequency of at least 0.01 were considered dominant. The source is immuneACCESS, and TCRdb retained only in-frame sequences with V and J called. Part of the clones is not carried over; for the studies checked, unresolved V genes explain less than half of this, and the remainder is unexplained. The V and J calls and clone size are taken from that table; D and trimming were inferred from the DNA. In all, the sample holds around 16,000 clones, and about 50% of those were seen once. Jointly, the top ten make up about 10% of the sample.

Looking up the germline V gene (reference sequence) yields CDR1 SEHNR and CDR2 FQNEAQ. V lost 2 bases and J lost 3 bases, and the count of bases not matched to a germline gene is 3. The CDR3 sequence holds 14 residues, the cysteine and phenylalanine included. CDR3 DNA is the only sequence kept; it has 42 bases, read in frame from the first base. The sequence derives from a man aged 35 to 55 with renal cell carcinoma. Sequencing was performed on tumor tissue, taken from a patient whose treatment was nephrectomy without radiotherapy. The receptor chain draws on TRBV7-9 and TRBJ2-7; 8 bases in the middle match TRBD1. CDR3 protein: CASSLRTGIYEQYF. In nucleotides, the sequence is TGTGCCAGCAGCTTACGGACAGGGATCTACGAGCAGTACTTC. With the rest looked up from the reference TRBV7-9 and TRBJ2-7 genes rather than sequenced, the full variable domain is DTGVSQNPRHKITKRGQNVTFRCDPISEHNRLYWYRQTLGQGPEFLTYFQNEAQLEKSRLLSDRFSAERPKGSFSTLEIQRTEQGDSAMYLCASSLRTGIYEQYFGPGTRLTVT.